The source of this TCR beta chain is a study of T and B cells in COVID-19 patients. Across the whole study: Comorbidities linked to unfavorable COVID-19 outcome were present in 18 of 20 active-infection patients.

From blood, about 240-550 ng of genomic DNA served as TRB template. This clonotype was picked up a small number of times. After removal of 6 bases from V and 4 bases from J, the junction contained 6 bases not matched to a gene. Germline V gives CDR1 LNHDA, CDR2 SQIVND (reference sequence). The CDR3 loop spans 14 amino acids. TRB rearrangements were amplified by multiplex PCR with BIOMED2 TRB-A/B primers. TCRdb reprocessed the multiplex PCR reads via MiXCR and lists one record per CDR3 protein. The data show 5,500 to 8,000 distinct CDR3 sequences, about a third seen once. The sequenced sample was blood. This sequence originates from a human donor who had recovered from COVID-19. The J gene is TRBJ1-2, the V gene TRBV19; 9 positions agree with TRBD1. This chain's CDR3 is CASSLTGGVYGYTF. CDR3 DNA: TGTGCCAGTAGCTTGACAGGGGGTGTCTATGGCTACACCTTC.